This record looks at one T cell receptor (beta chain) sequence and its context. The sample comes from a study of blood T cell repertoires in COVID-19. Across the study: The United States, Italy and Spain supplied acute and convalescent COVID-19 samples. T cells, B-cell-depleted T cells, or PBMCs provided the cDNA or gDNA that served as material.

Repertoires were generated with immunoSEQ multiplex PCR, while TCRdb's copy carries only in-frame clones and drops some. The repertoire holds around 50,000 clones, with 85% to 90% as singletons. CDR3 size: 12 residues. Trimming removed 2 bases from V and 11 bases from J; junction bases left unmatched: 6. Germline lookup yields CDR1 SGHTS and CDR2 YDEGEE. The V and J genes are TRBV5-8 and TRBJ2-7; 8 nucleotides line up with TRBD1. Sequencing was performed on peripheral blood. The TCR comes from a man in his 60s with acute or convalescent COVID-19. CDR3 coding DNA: TGTGCCAGCAGCTTCCCGACAGGGGCCAAGTACTTC. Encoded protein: CASSFPTGAKYF.